Below, 5 T cell receptor beta chains from the same sample are listed, as sequenced in a study of TIL therapy for anti-PD-1-resistant metastatic lung cancer. The libraries were made with immunoSEQ v3. Generated by immunoSEQ multiplex PCR, the TCRdb table keeps only in-frame clones and is missing some. Of tens of thousands of clones listed, 69% are singletons. Sample time point: pre-treatment sample, taken before nivolumab and TIL therapy. The material was blood, obtained at baseline. Source of these receptors: a person aged 25 to 80 with non-small cell lung cancer.

This clone occurred a few times. V usage is TRBV7-2 and J usage is TRBJ1-4; possibly TRBD1 for D (5 bases). The CDR3 is 14 amino acids. V shed 3 bases and J shed 7 bases, with 12 bases lying between them. The germline V gene has CDR1 SGHTA and CDR2 FQGNSA. As DNA, the CDR3 is TGTGCCAGCAGCTTCCAGGGTCTTAGTGAAAAACTGTTTTTT. Its protein product is CASSFQGLSEKLFF.

The chain joins TRBV6-1 to TRBJ2-7; D not certain. The germline V gene has CDR1 MNHNS and CDR2 SASEGT. Trimming stripped 0 bases from V and 2 bases from J, with 8 bases between. The CDR3 covers 14 residues. DNA of the CDR3: TGTGCCAGCAGTGAAGCTTTGCTAGCCTACGAGCAGTACTTC. Protein sequence: CASSEALLAYEQYF.

This CDR3 is CASSLPGLSNQPQHF. CDR3 coding DNA: TGTGCCAGTAGTCTCCCGGGACTGAGCAATCAGCCCCAGCATTTT. The chain is built from TRBV19 and TRBJ1-5, with a weak D call TRBD1 (5 bases). V lost 5 bases and J lost 1, with 12 bases in between. The length of the CDR3 is 15 residues. The V gene's germline CDR1 is LNHDA and CDR2 SQIVND (reference sequence).

The V gene is TRBV7-3, the J gene TRBJ1-5, with D uncertain. This CDR3 region has 13 residues. V was pared by 1 base and J by 6 bases, with 7 bases between. In germline, CDR1 is SGHTA, CDR2 FQGTGA. CDR3 sequence: CASSLRCSQPQHF. The CDR3 DNA follows: TGTGCCAGCAGCTTAAGGTGCAGTCAGCCCCAGCATTTT.

This clone was picked up one time. The chain links TRBV5-5 to TRBJ2-5; D remains ambiguous. Germline V lookup: CDR1 SGHKS, CDR2 YYEKEE (reference sequence). V was cut by 4 bases and J by 4 bases, with 8 bases left in between. This CDR3 is built from 12 residues. CDR3 nucleotides: TGTGCCAGCAGCCCGAGTCGAGAGACCCAGTACTTC. It translates to CASSPSRETQYF.